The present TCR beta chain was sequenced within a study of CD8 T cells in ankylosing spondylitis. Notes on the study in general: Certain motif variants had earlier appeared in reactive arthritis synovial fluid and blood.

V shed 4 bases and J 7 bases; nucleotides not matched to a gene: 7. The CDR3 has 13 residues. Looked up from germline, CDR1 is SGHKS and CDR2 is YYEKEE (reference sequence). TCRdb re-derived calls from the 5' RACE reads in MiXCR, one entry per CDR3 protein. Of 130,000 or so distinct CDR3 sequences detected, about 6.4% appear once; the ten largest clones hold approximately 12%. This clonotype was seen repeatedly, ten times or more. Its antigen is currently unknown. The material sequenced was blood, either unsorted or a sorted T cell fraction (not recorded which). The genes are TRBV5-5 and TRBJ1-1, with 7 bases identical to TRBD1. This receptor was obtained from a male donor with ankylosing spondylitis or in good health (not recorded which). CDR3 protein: CASSPKGTVEAFF. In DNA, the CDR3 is TGTGCCAGCAGCCCAAAAGGGACAGTTGAAGCTTTCTTT.